Shown below are 30 T cell receptor beta chains from a single sample sequenced in a study of OX40 agonist ivuxolimab in advanced cancers. This table comes from immunoSEQ multiplex PCR, and its TCRdb copy is limited to in-frame clones, with some not included. The table has about 26,000 clones, approximately 85% seen once. The specimen comprised CD4+ or CD8+ T cells sorted from blood, sampled in a trial of the OX40 agonist ivuxolimab. The receptor set was obtained from an adult with an advanced solid tumor such as melanoma, head and neck, liver or kidney cancer.

This rearrangement joins TRBV29-1 to TRBJ2-1; 7 nucleotides align to TRBD1. J was trimmed by 3 bases and V by 5 bases; bases with no gene match: 13. The CDR3 is 16 residues long. CDR1 is SQVTM and CDR2 is ANQGSEA in the germline V gene. The CDR3 nucleotides read TGCAGCGTTCCCCCCGACAGGGCGGTCTTCTACAATGAGCAGTTCTTC. Protein product: CSVPPDRAVFYNEQFF.

This clone was detected only once. The gene calls are TRBV5-1 and TRBJ2-1; the D call may be TRBD1 or TRBD2 (5 bases each). The CDR3 has 15 residues. Germline loops: CDR1 SGHRS, CDR2 YFSETQ. With 4 bases removed from V and 1 base from J, the gap between germline ends came to 12 bases. The chain's CDR3 is CASSGNGGSYNEQFF. CDR3 DNA sequence: TGCGCCAGCAGCGGCAATGGGGGATCCTACAATGAGCAGTTCTTC.

The V and J genes are TRBV7-9 and TRBJ2-1, with 7 bases matching TRBD2. The CDR3 has 11 residues. After removal of 7 bases from V and 9 bases from J, the junction contained 3 bases not matched to a gene. Per the germline V gene, CDR1 is SEHNR and CDR2 is FQNEAQ (reference sequence). The CDR3 nucleotides read TGTGCCAGCATCGGGGGGTTTGAGCAGTTCTTC. Translation gives CASIGGFEQFF.

The chain employs TRBV7-8 and TRBJ1-2, with D possibly being TRBD1 (5 bases). The CDR3 sequence is 13 residues long. Germline CDR1 SGHVS, CDR2 FQNEAQ. Between the trimmed V and J ends, which lost 5 bases and 8 bases, there was a span of 15 bases. CDR3 nucleotides: TGTGCCAGCAGCCCTGGGGGGACGATGGGCTACACCTTC. Its protein is CASSPGGTMGYTF.

The chain links TRBV2 to TRBJ1-6; 7 positions match TRBD1. Per germline, CDR1 SNHLY and CDR2 FYNNEI. V trimming: 7 bases; J trimming: 7 bases; junction bases outside the gene matches: 4. CDR3 length: 13 amino acids. Here the CDR3 reads CASIRDSNSPLHF. The CDR3 DNA reads as TGTGCCAGCATTCGGGACAGCAATTCACCCCTCCACTTT. The variable domain in full, completed from reference TRBV2 and TRBJ1-6, reads EPEVTQTPSHQVTQMGQEVILRCVPISNHLYFYWYRQILGQKVEFLVSFYNNEISEKSEIFDDQFSVERPDGSNFTLKIRSTKLEDSAMYFCASIRDSNSPLHFGNGTRLTVT.

The CDR3 bases are TGCGCCAGCAGCCAAGGTGGGACATACACAGATACGCAGTATTTT. It yields the protein CASSQGGTYTDTQYF. The chain joins TRBV4-3 to TRBJ2-3, with a tentative D call TRBD1 (6 bases). CDR3 length: 15 amino acids. V lost 1 base and J 2 bases, leaving 10 bases between the germline ends. The germline V gene has CDR1 LGHNA and CDR2 YSLEER.

The chain is built from TRBV6-6 and TRBJ2-1; D is undetermined. CDR1 is MNHNY and CDR2 is SVGAGI in the germline V gene (reference sequence). The CDR3 sequence is 12 residues long. Trimming removed 6 bases at V and 5 bases at J, with 8 bases between. CDR3: CASSQTHNEQFF. CDR3 nucleotides: TGTGCCAGCAGCCAGACCCACAATGAGCAGTTCTTC.

This clone was counted once. This chain connects TRBV7-8 to TRBJ1-5, with D uncertain. The CDR3 runs to 13 residues. With 4 bases removed from V and 0 bases from J, the gap between germline ends came to 4 bases. Germline lookup yields CDR1 SGHVS and CDR2 FQNEAQ. The CDR3 protein is CASSWGSNQPQHF. As DNA, the CDR3 is TGTGCCAGCAGCTGGGGTAGCAATCAGCCCCAGCATTTT.

This chain links TRBV6-8 with TRBJ2-7; D ambiguous. CDR3 length: 11 residues. CDR1 is MNHGY and CDR2 is SAAAGT in the germline V gene. Trimming took off 5 bases at V and 4 bases at J, with 6 bases between the two ends. The CDR3 loop reads CASSPLYEQYF. For the CDR3, the DNA is TGTGCCAGCAGTCCCCTTTACGAGCAGTACTTC.

V usage is TRBV9 and J usage is TRBJ2-2; 10 nucleotides line up with TRBD2. This CDR3 contains 17 residues. Germline-derived CDR1 and CDR2 are SGDLS and YYNGEE. V was pared by 0 bases and J by 7 bases, with 9 bases of the junction left unmatched. This CDR3 is CASSVVSGAGGNGELFF. The CDR3 coding sequence is TGTGCCAGCAGCGTAGTGTCTGGAGCGGGGGGGAACGGGGAGCTGTTTTTT. The full variable domain, completed using reference TRBV9 and TRBJ2-2, is DSGVTQTPKHLITATGQRVTLRCSPRSGDLSVYWYQQSLDQGLQFLIQYYNGEERAKGNILERFSAQQFPDLHSELNLSSLELGDSALYFCASSVVSGAGGNGELFFGEGSRLTVL.

The V call is TRBV6-5, the J call TRBJ1-1; possible D gene TRBD1, 6 bases. CDR1 MNHEY and CDR2 SVGAGI come from the germline V gene. The CDR3 runs to 12 residues. The V and J ends lost 6 bases and 3 bases respectively, with 8 bases between them. CDR3 coding DNA: TGTGCCAGCAGCGCAGGGGACACTGAAGCTTTCTTT. Its protein product is CASSAGDTEAFF.

A few counts support this clone. The chain combines TRBV5-1 with TRBJ2-1; 7 positions agree with TRBD2. Germline V gene lookup returns CDR1 SGHRS and CDR2 YFSETQ. With V trimmed by 2 bases and J by 5 bases, 7 bases remained unmatched. The CDR3 is made up of 15 amino acids. The CDR3: CASSFWFGTNNEQFF. CDR3 DNA: TGCGCCAGCAGCTTTTGGTTCGGGACTAACAATGAGCAGTTCTTC.

The genes are TRBV7-9 and TRBJ2-5; D is possibly TRBD1 (6 bases). This CDR3 is 16 amino acids long. The germline V and J ends were trimmed by 5 bases and 10 bases, with 26 bases remaining between them. Germline V gene sequence: CDR1 SEHNR, CDR2 FQNEAQ (reference sequence). CDR3 DNA: TGTGCCAGCAGCCATCGGGTGGGGGCCCGCCAACTGGGCCAGTACTTC. Its translation: CASSHRVGARQLGQYF.

Concerning this clone: A far larger clone lies a single base away; this is likely a read error. Other DNA sequences of this sample code for an identical CDR3. The DNA of the CDR3 is TGTGCCAGCAGCTTTATAGAGACAGGGGGATATGGCTACACCTTC. Translated: CASSFIETGGYGYTF. The chain links TRBV5-4 to TRBJ1-2; 9 bases line up with TRBD1. The germline V gene has CDR1 SGHNT and CDR2 YYREEE (reference sequence). CDR3 length equals 15 residues. The V segment lost 2 bases and the J segment 5 bases; nucleotides outside the gene matches: 7.

The chain has TRBV27 and TRBJ2-7, with D possibly TRBD1 on 6 matching bases. Trimming removed 6 bases at V and 3 bases at J, with 9 bases between. Germline V gene data show CDR1 as MNHEY and CDR2 as SMNVEV (reference sequence). This CDR3 has 12 residues. The CDR3 DNA reads as TGTGCCAGCAGCGCACAGGGCTACGAGCAGTACTTC. Translating it yields CASSAQGYEQYF.

The J gene is TRBJ2-5, the V gene TRBV5-4; 7 bases line up with TRBD2. The trim removed 5 bases at V and 3 bases at J, leaving 7 bases unmatched. Looked up from germline, CDR1 is SGHNT and CDR2 is YYREEE (reference sequence). The CDR3 runs to 14 residues. The CDR3 loop reads CASSWGGGEETQYF. As DNA, the CDR3 is TGTGCCAGCAGTTGGGGTGGGGGGGAAGAGACCCAGTACTTC.

The chain carries TRBV11-2 and TRBJ2-1; D is possibly TRBD1 or TRBD2 (5 bases each). The ends were cut back, 5 bases at V and 4 bases at J, with 15 bases in the middle. Germline V lookup: CDR1 SGHAT, CDR2 FQNNGV. CDR3 length: 15 amino acids. CDR3 region: CASSPSLGVYNEQFF. The CDR3 DNA sequence: TGTGCCAGCAGCCCGTCTTTGGGGGTTTACAATGAGCAGTTCTTC.

The rearrangement links TRBV7-9 to TRBJ2-2; weak D call: TRBD2 (5 bases). Germline V gene data show CDR1 as SEHNR and CDR2 as FQNEAQ (reference sequence). With 4 bases removed from V and 2 bases from J, the gap between germline ends came to 11 bases. The CDR3 extends over 15 amino acids. CDR3 in DNA: TGTGCCAGCAGCTCCCGGGGAGTTAACACCGGGGAGCTGTTTTTT. It yields the protein CASSSRGVNTGELFF.

V gene TRBV7-8 combines with J gene TRBJ1-2; a weak D match, TRBD1 (6 bases). Germline V gives CDR1 SGHVS, CDR2 FQNEAQ. The CDR3 loop spans 15 amino acids. V was clipped by 1 base and J by 8 bases, with 17 bases between them. The CDR3, as DNA: TGTGCCAGCAGCTTAGAAGGGACAAAACCTCGAGGCTACACCTTC. Translated, it gives CASSLEGTKPRGYTF.

This clone was recorded only once. CDR3 sequence: CASSGGTDRTDTQYF. The DNA for the CDR3 is TGTGCCAGCAGCGGGGGGACCGATCGCACAGATACGCAGTATTTT. The genes are TRBV9 and TRBJ2-3; the D call may be TRBD1 or TRBD2 (5 bases each). Trimming left V 3 bases short and J 1 base short, with 12 bases between. This CDR3 spans 15 amino acids. The germline CDR1 and CDR2 sequences are SGDLS and YYNGEE.

The genes are TRBV4-3 and TRBJ1-1, with no clear D. V was pared by 0 bases and J by 2 bases, with 10 bases between. This CDR3 contains 15 residues. Germline values: CDR1 LGHNA, CDR2 YSLEER. CDR3 coding DNA: TGCGCCAGCAGCCAAGACCAGGCTTTAAACACTGAAGCTTTCTTT. It encodes CASSQDQALNTEAFF.

The chain is built from TRBV7-3 and TRBJ2-3; no clear D gene. CDR1 is SGHTA and CDR2 is FQGTGA in the germline V gene. Trimming took off 3 bases at V and 2 bases at J, with 12 bases between the two ends. The CDR3 is made up of 15 amino acids. The CDR3 loop is CASSFYSGPTDTQYF. DNA of the CDR3: TGTGCCAGCAGCTTTTATTCCGGGCCCACAGATACGCAGTATTTT.

The chain combines TRBV6-5 with TRBJ2-7; D gene uncertain. Germline lookup yields CDR1 MNHEY and CDR2 SVGAGI. The CDR3 is 13 residues long. Trimming removed 2 bases from V and 1 base from J, with 6 bases in between. As DNA, the CDR3 is TGTGCCAGCAGTTACGGGGTGTCCTACGAGCAGTACTTC. This codes for CASSYGVSYEQYF.

The J gene is TRBJ2-3, the V gene TRBV9, with D hard to call. The CDR3 runs 16 residues. CDR1 and CDR2 from the germline V gene are SGDLS and YYNGEE. Trimming took off 4 bases at V and 2 bases at J, with 17 bases between the two ends. In nucleotides, the CDR3 is TGTGCCAGCAGCTATCGATCCGACGGTCCCACAGATACGCAGTATTTT. Its translation is CASSYRSDGPTDTQYF.

This chain uses TRBV6-6 with TRBJ2-7; the D call may be TRBD1 or TRBD2 (5 bases each). In germline, CDR1 is MNHNY, CDR2 SVGAGI (reference sequence). V dropped 0 bases and J dropped 2 bases, with 11 bases sitting between them. CDR3 length: 15 residues. The CDR3 loop is CASSYSRGTTYEQYF. CDR3 nucleotides: TGTGCCAGCAGTTACTCGAGAGGGACGACCTACGAGCAGTACTTC.

The chain is built from TRBV4-3 and TRBJ2-1; 10 bases match TRBD2. The CDR3 covers 18 residues. Germline V lookup: CDR1 LGHNA, CDR2 YSLEER. V lost 0 bases, J lost 3 bases, and 8 bases stayed unmatched. This CDR3 is CASSQDTSGAIDYNEQFF. CDR3 sequence (DNA): TGCGCCAGCAGCCAAGATACTAGCGGGGCCATTGACTACAATGAGCAGTTCTTC.

The rearrangement uses TRBV19 and TRBJ2-1; D possibly corresponds to TRBD1 (5 bases). Germline-derived CDR1 and CDR2 are LNHDA and SQIVND (reference sequence). CDR3 size: 16 residues. V gave up 5 bases and J gave up 0 bases, with 14 bases separating them. CDR3 sequence (DNA): TGTGCCAGTAGTTACCAGGGTCTGAGCTCCTACAATGAGCAGTTCTTC. Residues: CASSYQGLSSYNEQFF. Together with reference TRBV19 and TRBJ2-1, the CDR3 gives the full variable domain: DGGITQSPKYLFRKEGQNVTLSCEQNLNHDAMYWYRQDPGQGLRLIYYSQIVNDFQKGDIAEGYSVSREKKESFPLTVTSAQKNPTAFYLCASSYQGLSSYNEQFFGPGTRLTVL.

The chain recombines TRBV5-1 with TRBJ2-2, with TRBD2 matching over 12 bases. The CDR3 is 20 residues long. Germline-derived CDR1 and CDR2 are SGHRS and YFSETQ. Trimming took 5 bases from V and 2 from J; bases not matched to a gene: 16. The CDR3 protein is CASRLARPGLAGTNTGELFF. The CDR3 DNA is TGCGCCAGCAGACTTGCCCGACCGGGACTAGCGGGCACCAACACCGGGGAGCTGTTTTTT.

About this clone: The junction and the germline gene differ at one end; a read error may be behind it. The chain employs TRBV29-1 and TRBJ2-7, with D possibly being TRBD1 (5 bases). The CDR3 spans 13 residues. The germline V gene encodes CDR1 SQVTM and CDR2 ANQGSEA. The CDR3 DNA follows: TGCAGCGCTGAAACAGGACCATCCTACGAGCAGTACTTC. It translates to CSAETGPSYEQYF.

The chain recombines TRBV29-1 with TRBJ2-7; D ambiguous. CDR3 length: 13 amino acids. From germline, CDR1 is SQVTM and CDR2 ANQGSEA. V lost 7 bases, J lost 0 bases, and 13 bases lay in between. The DNA of the CDR3 is TGCAGCGCGAGCTTCTTCAACTCCTACGAGCAGTACTTC. Translated, it gives CSASFFNSYEQYF.